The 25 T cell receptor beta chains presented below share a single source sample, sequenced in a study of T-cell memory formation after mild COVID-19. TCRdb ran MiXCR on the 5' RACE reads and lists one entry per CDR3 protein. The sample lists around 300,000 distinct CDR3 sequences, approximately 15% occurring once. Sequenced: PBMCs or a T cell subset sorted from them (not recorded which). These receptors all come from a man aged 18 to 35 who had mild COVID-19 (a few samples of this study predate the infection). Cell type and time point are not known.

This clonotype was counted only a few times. CDR3 protein: CASSPPTVYPVLTF. In DNA form, the CDR3 reads TGTGCCAGCAGTCCGCCGACGGTCTATCCCGTCCTGACTTTC. The genes are TRBV25-1 and TRBJ2-6; D gene ambiguous. CDR1 and CDR2 (germline): MGHDK, SYGVNS. The CDR3 has 14 amino acids. The V gene lost 5 bases and the J gene lost 12 bases, with 17 bases spanning the gap.

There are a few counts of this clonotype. CDR3 nucleotides: TGTGCCAGCAGCGTAGGAGACAGGTGGGAGACCCAGTACTTC. Amino acids: CASSVGDRWETQYF. The V and J genes are TRBV9 and TRBJ2-5; the D gene is possibly TRBD1 (6 bases). CDR1 SGDLS and CDR2 YYNGEE come from the germline V gene. CDR3 length equals 14 residues. V was cut by 0 bases and J by 5 bases, with 11 bases left in between.

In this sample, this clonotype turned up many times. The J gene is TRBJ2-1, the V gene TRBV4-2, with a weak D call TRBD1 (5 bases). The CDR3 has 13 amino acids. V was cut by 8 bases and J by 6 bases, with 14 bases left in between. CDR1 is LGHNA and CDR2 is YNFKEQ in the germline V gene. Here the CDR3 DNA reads TGTGCCAGCGGCCCCACAAGGGGCAATGAGCAGTTCTTC. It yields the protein CASGPTRGNEQFF.

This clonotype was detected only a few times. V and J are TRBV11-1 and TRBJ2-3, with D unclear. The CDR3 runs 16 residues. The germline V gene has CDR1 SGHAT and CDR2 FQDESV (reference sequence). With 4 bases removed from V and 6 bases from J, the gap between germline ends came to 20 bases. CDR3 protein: CASSSTATRRPDTQYF. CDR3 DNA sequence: TGTGCCAGCAGCTCGACCGCTACCAGGCGCCCGGATACGCAGTATTTT.

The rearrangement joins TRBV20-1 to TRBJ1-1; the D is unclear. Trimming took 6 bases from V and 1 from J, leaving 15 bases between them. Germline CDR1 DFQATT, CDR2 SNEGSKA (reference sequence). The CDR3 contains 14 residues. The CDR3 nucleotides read TGCAGTGCCTACCCCTCTACAGCGAACACTGAAGCTTTCTTT. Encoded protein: CSAYPSTANTEAFF.

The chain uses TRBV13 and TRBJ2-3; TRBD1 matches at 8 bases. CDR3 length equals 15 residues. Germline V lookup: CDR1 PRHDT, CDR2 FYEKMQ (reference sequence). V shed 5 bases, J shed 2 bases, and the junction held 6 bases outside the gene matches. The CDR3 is CASSSRQGPTDTQYF. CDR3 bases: TGTGCCAGCAGCAGTCGACAGGGGCCCACAGATACGCAGTATTTT.

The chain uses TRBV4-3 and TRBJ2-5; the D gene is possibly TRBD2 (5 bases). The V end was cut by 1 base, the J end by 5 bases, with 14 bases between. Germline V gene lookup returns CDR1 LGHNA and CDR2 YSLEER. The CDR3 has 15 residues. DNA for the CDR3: TGCGCCAGCAGCCAAGGGAGGTCTGCGACGGAGACCCAGTACTTC. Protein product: CASSQGRSATETQYF.

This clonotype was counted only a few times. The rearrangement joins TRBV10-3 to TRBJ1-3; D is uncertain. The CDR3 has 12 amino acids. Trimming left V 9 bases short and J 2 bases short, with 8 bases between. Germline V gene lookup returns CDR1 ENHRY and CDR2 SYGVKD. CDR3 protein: CAIARPGNTIYF. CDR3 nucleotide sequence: TGTGCCATAGCAAGGCCTGGAAACACCATATATTTT.

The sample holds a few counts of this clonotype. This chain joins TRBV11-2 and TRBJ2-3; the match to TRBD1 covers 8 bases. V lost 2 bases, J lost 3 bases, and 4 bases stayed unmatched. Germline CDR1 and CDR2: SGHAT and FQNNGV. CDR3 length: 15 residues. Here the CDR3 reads CASSLPGQATDTQYF. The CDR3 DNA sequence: TGTGCCAGCAGCTTACCGGGACAGGCTACAGATACGCAGTATTTT. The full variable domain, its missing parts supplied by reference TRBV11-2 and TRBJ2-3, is EAGVAQSPRYKIIEKRQSVAFWCNPISGHATLYWYQQILGQGPKLLIQFQNNGVVDDSQLPKDRFSAERLKGVDSTLKIQPAKLEDSAVYLCASSLPGQATDTQYFGPGTRLTVL.

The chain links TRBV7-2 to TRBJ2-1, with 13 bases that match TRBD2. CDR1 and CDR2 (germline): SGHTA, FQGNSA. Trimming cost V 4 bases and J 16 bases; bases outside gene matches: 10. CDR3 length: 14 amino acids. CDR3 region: CASSSTSGGADYFF. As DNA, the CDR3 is TGTGCCAGCAGCTCAACTAGCGGGGGGGCCGATTACTTCTTC.

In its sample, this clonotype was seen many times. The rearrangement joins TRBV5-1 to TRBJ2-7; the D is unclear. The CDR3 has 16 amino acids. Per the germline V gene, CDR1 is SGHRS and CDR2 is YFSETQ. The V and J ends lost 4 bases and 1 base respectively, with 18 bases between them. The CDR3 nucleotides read TGCGCCAGCAGCACCAACCCGACGGGCCAATCCTACGAGCAGTACTTC. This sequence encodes CASSTNPTGQSYEQYF.

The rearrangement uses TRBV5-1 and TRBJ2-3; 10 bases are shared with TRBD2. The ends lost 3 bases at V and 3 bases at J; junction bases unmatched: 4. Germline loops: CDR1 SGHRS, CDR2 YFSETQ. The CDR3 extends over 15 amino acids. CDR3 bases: TGCGCCAGCAGCTCTGGACTAGCGGCGACAGATACGCAGTATTTT. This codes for CASSSGLAATDTQYF.

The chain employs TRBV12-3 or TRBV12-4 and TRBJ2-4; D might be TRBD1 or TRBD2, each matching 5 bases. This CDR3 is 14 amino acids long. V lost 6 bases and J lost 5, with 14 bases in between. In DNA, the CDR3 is TGTGCCAGCAGACACCGGGACGCAGAAAACATTCAGTACTTC. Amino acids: CASRHRDAENIQYF.

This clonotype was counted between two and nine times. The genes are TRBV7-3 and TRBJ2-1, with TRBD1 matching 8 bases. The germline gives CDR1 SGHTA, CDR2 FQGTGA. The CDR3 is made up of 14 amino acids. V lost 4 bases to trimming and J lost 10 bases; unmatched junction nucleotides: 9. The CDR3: CASSSGQGDWEQFF. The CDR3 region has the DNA TGTGCCAGCAGCTCCGGACAGGGAGACTGGGAGCAGTTCTTC.

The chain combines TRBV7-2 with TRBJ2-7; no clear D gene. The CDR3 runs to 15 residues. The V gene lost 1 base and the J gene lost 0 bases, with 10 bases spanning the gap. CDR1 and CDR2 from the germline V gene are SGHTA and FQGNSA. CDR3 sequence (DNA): TGTGCCAGCAGCTTAGGGGGTAGTTCCTCCTACGAGCAGTACTTC. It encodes CASSLGGSSSYEQYF.

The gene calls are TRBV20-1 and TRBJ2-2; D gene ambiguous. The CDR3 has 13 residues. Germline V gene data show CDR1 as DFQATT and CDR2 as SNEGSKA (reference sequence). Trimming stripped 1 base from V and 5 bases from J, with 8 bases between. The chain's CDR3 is CSARGPLTGELFF. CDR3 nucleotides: TGCAGTGCTAGAGGTCCATTAACCGGGGAGCTGTTTTTT.

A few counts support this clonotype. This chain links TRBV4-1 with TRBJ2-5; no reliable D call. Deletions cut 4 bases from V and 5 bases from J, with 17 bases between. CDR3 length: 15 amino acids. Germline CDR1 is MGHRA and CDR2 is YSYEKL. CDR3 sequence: CASSRVAKTSETQYF. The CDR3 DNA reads TGCGCCAGCAGCCGCGTTGCGAAAACCTCGGAGACCCAGTACTTC.

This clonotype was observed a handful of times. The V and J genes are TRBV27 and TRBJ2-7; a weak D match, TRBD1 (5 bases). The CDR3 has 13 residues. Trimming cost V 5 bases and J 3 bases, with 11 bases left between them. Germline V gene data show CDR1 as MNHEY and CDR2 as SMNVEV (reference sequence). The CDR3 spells CASSLKQDYEQYV. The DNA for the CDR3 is TGTGCCAGCAGTCTTAAACAGGACTACGAGCAGTACGTC.

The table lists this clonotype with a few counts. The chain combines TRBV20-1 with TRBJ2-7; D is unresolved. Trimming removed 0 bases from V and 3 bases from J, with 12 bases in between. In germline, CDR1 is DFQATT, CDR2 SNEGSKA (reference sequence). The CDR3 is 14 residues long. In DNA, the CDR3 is TGCAGTGCTAGAGATTACATGGGCCTCTACGAGCAGTACTTC. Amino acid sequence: CSARDYMGLYEQYF.

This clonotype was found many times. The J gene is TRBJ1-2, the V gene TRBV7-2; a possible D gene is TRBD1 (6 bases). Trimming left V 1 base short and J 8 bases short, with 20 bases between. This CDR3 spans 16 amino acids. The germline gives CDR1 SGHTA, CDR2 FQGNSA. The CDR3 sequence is CASSLVAGGQVLGYTF. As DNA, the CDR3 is TGTGCCAGCAGCTTAGTGGCTGGGGGGCAAGTACTCGGCTACACCTTC.

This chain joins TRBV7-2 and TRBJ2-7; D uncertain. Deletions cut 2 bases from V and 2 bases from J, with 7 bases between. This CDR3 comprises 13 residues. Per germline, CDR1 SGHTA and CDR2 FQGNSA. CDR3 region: CASSLTDPYEQYF. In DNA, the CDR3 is TGTGCCAGCAGCTTAACGGACCCCTACGAGCAGTACTTC.

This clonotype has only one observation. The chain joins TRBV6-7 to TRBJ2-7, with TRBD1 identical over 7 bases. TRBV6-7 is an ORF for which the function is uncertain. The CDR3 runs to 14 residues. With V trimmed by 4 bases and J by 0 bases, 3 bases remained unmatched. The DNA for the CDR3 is TGTGCCAGCAGTTGCCGGGACAGCTCCTACGAGCAGTACTTC. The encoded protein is CASSCRDSSYEQYF.

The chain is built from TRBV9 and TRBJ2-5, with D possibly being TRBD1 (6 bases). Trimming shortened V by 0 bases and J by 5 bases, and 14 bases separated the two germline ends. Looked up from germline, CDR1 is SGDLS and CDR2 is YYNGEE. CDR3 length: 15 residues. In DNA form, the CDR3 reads TGTGCCAGCAGCGTAGGTCATGGGGGCTCCGAGACCCAGTACTTC. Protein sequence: CASSVGHGGSETQYF. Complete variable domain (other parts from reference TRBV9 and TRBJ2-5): DSGVTQTPKHLITATGQRVTLRCSPRSGDLSVYWYQQSLDQGLQFLIQYYNGEERAKGNILERFSAQQFPDLHSELNLSSLELGDSALYFCASSVGHGGSETQYFGPGTRLLVL.

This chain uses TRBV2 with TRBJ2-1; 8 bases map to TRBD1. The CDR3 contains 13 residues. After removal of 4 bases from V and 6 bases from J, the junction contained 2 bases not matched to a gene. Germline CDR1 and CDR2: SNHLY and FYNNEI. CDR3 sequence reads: CASSGTGFNEQFF. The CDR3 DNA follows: TGTGCCAGCAGTGGGACAGGGTTCAATGAGCAGTTCTTC.

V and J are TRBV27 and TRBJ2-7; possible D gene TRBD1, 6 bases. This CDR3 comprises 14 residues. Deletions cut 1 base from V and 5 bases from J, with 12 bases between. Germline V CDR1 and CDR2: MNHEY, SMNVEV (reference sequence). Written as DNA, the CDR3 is TGTGCCAGCAGTTTATACAGGGCTAAGAACGAGCAGTACTTC. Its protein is CASSLYRAKNEQYF.